This T cell receptor beta chain was sequenced during a study of blood T cells in healthy people across ages. On this clonotype itself: What it recognizes is unknown.

The V end lost 5 bases, the J end lost 4 bases, and 11 bases lay between the germline ends. Per the germline V gene, CDR1 is DFQATT and CDR2 is SNEGSKA (reference sequence). The CDR3 is 12 amino acids. Broader study findings: The study found TCR beta diversity correlated strongly with naive T cell percentage. Those diversity estimates obtained from one million T cells were thought to be underestimates.

For the second PCR, which ran for about 7 to 11 cycles, a sample-barcoded 5' primer and a J-beta primer mix were used. Each CDR3 protein gets one entry after TCRdb re-called the 5' RACE reads with MiXCR. The repertoire holds around 940,000 distinct CDR3 sequences, roughly 51% seen once, with over 20% in the top ten. The rearrangement links TRBV20-1 to TRBJ1-2; no reliable D call. The TCR sequence derives from a woman aged 60-75 years in good health. The sequenced material came from blood. The CDR3, as DNA: TGCAGTGCTCAGATGTTGGGCTATGGCTACACCTTC. This translates into CSAQMLGYGYTF.